One and the same sample provided the 14 T cell receptor beta chains below, sequenced in a study of post-analysis software for immune sequencing data (dated by TCRdb to between 2015 and 2016). Study-level results and caveats: A handful of TRBV segments, including TRBV5-6, TRBV5-1 and TRBV20-1, were significantly more frequent in patients than controls.

No antigen is known for these receptors. Library method: PCR. TCRdb lists the instrument as Illumina HiSeq 2500. Unique molecular identifiers were incorporated into TCR beta cDNA libraries to reduce PCR and sequencing biases. Clones were called with MiXCR by TCRdb after fastp trimmed the public reads at Q25, and only in-frame beta chains were retained. Records with the same CDR3 protein are collapsed into one entry carrying the most frequent genes and DNA. In all, the sample holds about 540,000 distinct CDR3 sequences, and 30% to 40% of those were seen once. The ten largest clonotypes hold approximately 6% of the sample. The sample consisted of blood. These receptors were obtained from a girl aged 2-17 years with multiple sclerosis.

The V and J genes are TRBV6-6 and TRBJ1-4; a weak D match, TRBD1 (5 bases). The germline V and J ends were trimmed by 0 bases and 8 bases, with 10 bases remaining between them. Germline CDR1 reads MNHNY; CDR2 reads SVGAGI (reference sequence). This CDR3 has 14 amino acids. The CDR3, as DNA: TGTGCCAGCAGTTACTCAGGGGTAAACGAAAAACTGTTTTTT. This gives the protein CASSYSGVNEKLFF.

This chain connects TRBV4-1 to TRBJ2-3, with 14 bases identical to TRBD2. The J segment lost 0 bases and the V segment lost 7 bases, leaving 3 bases of the junction unmatched. The CDR3 contains 16 residues. CDR1 MGHRA and CDR2 YSYEKL come from the germline V gene. The CDR3: CASTGLAGGSTDTQYF. DNA of the CDR3: TGCGCCAGCACCGGACTAGCGGGGGGAAGCACAGATACGCAGTATTTT.

This chain uses TRBV28 with TRBJ1-4; perhaps TRBD1 as D (5 bases). The CDR3 totals 15 residues. Germline CDR1 is MDHEN and CDR2 is SYDVKM. Trimming stripped 5 bases from V and 6 bases from J, with 16 bases between. In DNA form, the CDR3 reads TGTGCCAGCAGTCCCTCGACAGAGGTCTATGAAAAACTGTTTTTT. It codes for CASSPSTEVYEKLFF.

This clonotype was counted only a few times. The gene calls are TRBV20-1 and TRBJ1-5; 9 bases line up with TRBD1. Trimming at V came to 5 bases and at J to 4 bases, leaving 6 bases not matched to a gene. Germline CDR1 is DFQATT and CDR2 is SNEGSKA (reference sequence). The CDR3 has 14 amino acids. CDR3 sequence reads: CSAHGQGPNQPQHF. DNA of the CDR3: TGCAGTGCTCATGGACAGGGGCCTAATCAGCCCCAGCATTTT.

This chain links TRBV7-3 with TRBJ2-3; no definite D call. This CDR3 contains 14 residues. Trimming shortened V by 4 bases and J by 4 bases, and 12 bases separated the two germline ends. Germline loops: CDR1 SGHTA, CDR2 FQGTGA. The CDR3 nucleotides read TGTGCCAGCAGCTCCTTAGGCATAGCAGATACGCAGTATTTT. This sequence encodes CASSSLGIADTQYF.

The rearrangement uses TRBV5-5 and TRBJ2-7; D assignment may be TRBD1 or TRBD2 (6 bases each). The CDR3 contains 15 residues. V lost 2 bases and J lost 5, with 17 bases in between. The germline CDR1 and CDR2 sequences are SGHKS and YYEKEE (reference sequence). The CDR3 DNA reads TGTGCCAGCAGCTTACGTGCAGGGGCGGGAAACGAGCAGTACTTC. Translation: CASSLRAGAGNEQYF.

The rearrangement links TRBV10-3 to TRBJ2-3; TRBD2 agrees at 8 bases. J lost 1 base, V lost 2 bases, and 5 bases had no gene match. This CDR3 contains 16 residues. From germline, CDR1 is ENHRY and CDR2 SYGVKD. DNA of the CDR3: TGTGCCATCAGTGAGGGTCGGGGGGGGCGCACAGATACGCAGTATTTT. Its protein product is CAISEGRGGRTDTQYF.

DNA for the CDR3: TGTGCCATCAGTGAGTCAGGGGGGGCGCAGCTCGATGAGCAGTTCTTC. Amino acids: CAISESGGAQLDEQFF. The rearrangement joins TRBV10-3 to TRBJ2-1; a possible D gene is TRBD2 (7 bases). The CDR3 runs 16 residues. V shed 0 bases and J shed 8 bases, with 17 bases lying between them. CDR1 and CDR2 (germline): ENHRY, SYGVKD.

The chain uses TRBV3-1 and TRBJ2-5; 8 positions agree with TRBD1. Germline CDR1 reads LGHDT; CDR2 reads YNNKEL (reference sequence). The CDR3 is 15 residues long. J gave up 11 bases and V 2 bases, and 13 bases lay outside the gene matches. CDR3 residues: CASSQTGTGLLEQYF. The CDR3 DNA reads as TGTGCCAGCAGCCAAACCGGGACAGGATTACTGGAGCAGTACTTC.

In its sample, this clonotype was seen a few times. This sequence joins TRBV5-1 and TRBJ2-5; the D is unclear. V was pared by 7 bases and J by 1 base, with 14 bases between. CDR1 and CDR2 (germline): SGHRS, YFSETQ. This CDR3 region has 14 residues. CDR3 residues: CASRPTAAQETQYF. The CDR3 DNA reads TGCGCCAGCCGACCTACGGCAGCCCAAGAGACCCAGTACTTC.

V is TRBV10-1 and J is TRBJ1-1; D perhaps matches TRBD1 (6 bases). This CDR3 contains 10 residues. Germline CDR1 reads WNHNN; CDR2 reads SYGVQD (reference sequence). The CDR3 sequence: CAGGPIEAFF. CDR3 sequence (DNA): TGCGCAGGGGGACCAATTGAAGCTTTCTTT.

The chain uses TRBV18 and TRBJ2-4, with D possibly TRBD1 on 8 matching bases. Germline lookup yields CDR1 KGHSH and CDR2 LQKENI. The CDR3 is 15 amino acids. V was cut by 0 bases and J by 9 bases, with 15 bases left in between. The CDR3 sequence: CASSPPQGGISIQYF. CDR3 DNA sequence: TGTGCCAGCTCACCACCACAGGGGGGGATAAGCATTCAGTACTTC.

A few counts support this clonotype. The V gene is TRBV13, the J gene TRBJ2-1, with D perhaps matching TRBD1 (6 bases). Trimming stripped 1 base from V and 9 bases from J, with 10 bases between. Germline CDR1 and CDR2: PRHDT and FYEKMQ (reference sequence). CDR3 length equals 13 residues. CDR3 in DNA: TGTGCCAGCAGCTTAGACAGGGTCGTTGAGCAGTTCTTC. Residues: CASSLDRVVEQFF. Complete variable domain (other parts from reference TRBV13 and TRBJ2-1): AAGVIQSPRHLIKEKRETATLKCYPIPRHDTVYWYQQGPGQDPQFLISFYEKMQSDKGSIPDRFSAQQFSDYHSELNMSSLELGDSALYFCASSLDRVVEQFFGPGTRLTVL.

This clonotype has a handful of counts. The V call is TRBV5-1, the J call TRBJ1-1; D is undetermined. V lost 4 bases to trimming and J lost 7 bases, with 8 bases between them. In germline, CDR1 is SGHRS, CDR2 YFSETQ. CDR3 length equals 11 residues. CDR3 DNA: TGCGCCAGCAGCGAAAATGATGAAGCTTTCTTT. This encodes CASSENDEAFF.